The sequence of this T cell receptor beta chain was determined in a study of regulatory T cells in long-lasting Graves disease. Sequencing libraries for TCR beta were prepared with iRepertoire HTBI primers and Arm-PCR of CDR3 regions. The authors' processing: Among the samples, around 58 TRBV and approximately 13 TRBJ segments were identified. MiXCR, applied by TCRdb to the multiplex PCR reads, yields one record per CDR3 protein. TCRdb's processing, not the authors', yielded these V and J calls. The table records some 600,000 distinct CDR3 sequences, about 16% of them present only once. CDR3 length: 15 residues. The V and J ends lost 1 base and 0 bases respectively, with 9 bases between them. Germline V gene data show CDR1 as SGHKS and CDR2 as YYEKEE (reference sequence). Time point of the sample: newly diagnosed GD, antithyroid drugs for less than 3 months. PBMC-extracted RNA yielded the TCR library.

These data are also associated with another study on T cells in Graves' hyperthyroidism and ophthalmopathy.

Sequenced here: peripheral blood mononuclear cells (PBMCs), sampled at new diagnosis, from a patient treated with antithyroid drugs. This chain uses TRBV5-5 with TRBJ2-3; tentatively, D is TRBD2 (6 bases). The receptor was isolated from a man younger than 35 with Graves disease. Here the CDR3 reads CASSLNRGSTDTQYF. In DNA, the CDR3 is TGTGCCAGCAGCTTGAACCGGGGGAGCACAGATACGCAGTATTTT.